Listed below are T cell receptor beta chains from one sample, sequenced in a study of T cells in Graves' hyperthyroidism and ophthalmopathy. In TCRdb, the multiplex PCR reads were re-called with MiXCR into one record per CDR3 protein. The table has about 250,000 distinct CDR3 sequences, approximately 20% seen once; the top ten hold roughly 60%. The specimen sequenced was blood. The receptor source for this set is a man aged 25 to 40 with Graves' ophthalmopathy. The CDR3 runs from the conserved cysteine through the conserved F or W. D genes are given only for firm matches. Clone size appears in some rows only: once, few, many, or a class for an expanded clone.

D gene | J gene | clone size | V gene | CDR3 DNA | CDR3 protein
TRBD2 | TRBJ2-5 | NA | TRBV11-2 | TGTGCCAGCAGCGAAATACTAGCGGAAGAGACCCAGTACTTC | CASSEILAEETQYF
NA | TRBJ2-2 | many | TRBV27 | TGTGCCAGCAGTTTAAGTGTGACCGGGGAGCTGTTTTTT | CASSLSVTGELFF
NA | TRBJ2-2 | few | TRBV29-1 | TGCAGCGCTACAGGGTTCATGAACACCGGGGAGCTGTTTTTT | CSATGFMNTGELFF
TRBD2 | TRBJ2-3 | few | TRBV28 | TGTGCCAGCAGTTTACGACTAGCGGGAGTCGGGGCAGATACGCAGTATTTT | CASSLRLAGVGADTQYF
NA | TRBJ2-7 | NA | TRBV20-1 | TGCAGTGCTAGAGGTGGGGGCGTTCACGAGCAGTACTTC | CSARGGGVHEQYF
NA | TRBJ1-6 | many | TRBV30 | TGTGCCTGGAGCGCAGGGCTGTATTCACCCCTCCACTTT | CAWSAGLYSPLHF
NA | TRBJ2-7 | many | TRBV20-1 | TGCAGTGCTAAAGTCTACCGCCGGAACGAGCAGTACTTC | CSAKVYRRNEQYF
NA | TRBJ1-4 | NA | TRBV11-2 | TGTGCCAGCAGCTCGTCAGACACCCACACAACTAATGAAAAACTGTTTTTT | CASSSSDTHTTNEKLFF
TRBD2 | TRBJ2-1 | NA | TRBV7-3 | TGTGCCAGCAGCCAGGGACTAGTAGGTAATGAGCAGTTCTTC | CASSQGLVGNEQFF
TRBD1 | TRBJ1-5 | NA | TRBV27 | TGTGCCAGCAGTTTAGAGGGACAGTTAAGCAATCAGCCCCAGCATTTT | CASSLEGQLSNQPQHF
NA | TRBJ2-5 | NA | TRBV20-1 | TGCAGTGCTAGAGACCCGGCAGGAGACCAAGAGACCCAGTACTTC | CSARDPAGDQETQYF
NA | TRBJ1-2 | NA | TRBV15 | TGTGCCACCAGCAGAGATTTAAATCCCTCGGGCTATGGCTACACCTTC | CATSRDLNPSGYGYTF
NA | TRBJ2-3 | NA | TRBV5-1 | TGCGCCAGCAGCTTGGGGGGGGCCGCCTCGACAGATACGCAGTATTTT | CASSLGGAASTDTQYF
NA | TRBJ1-1 | many | TRBV12-3/TRBV12-4 | TGTGCCAGCAGTTCAAGGGGGATCGTAAACACTGAAGCTTTCTTT | CASSSRGIVNTEAFF
TRBD2 | TRBJ2-1 | NA | TRBV3-1 | TGTGCCAGCAGCCAACCTCTTAGACTAGCGGGAGTGCGCAATGAGCAGTTCTTC | CASSQPLRLAGVRNEQFF
TRBD1 | TRBJ2-2 | many | TRBV2 | TGTGCCAGCAGTGACCTGACAGGGGGCACCGGGGAGCTGTTTTTT | CASSDLTGGTGELFF
NA | TRBJ2-1 | NA | TRBV15 | TGTGCCACCAGTCAGCGGTCCTACAATGAGCAGTTCTTC | CATSQRSYNEQFF
TRBD1 | TRBJ2-5 | NA | TRBV25-1 | TGTGCCAGCAGTGGGGTGTTACAGGGGTATCAAGAGACCCAGTACTTC | CASSGVLQGYQETQYF
TRBD2 | TRBJ2-1 | NA | TRBV28 | TGTGCCAGCAGTCCCCCCGGGGGGGGCAATGAGCAGTTCTTC | CASSPPGGGNEQFF
TRBD1 | TRBJ2-1 | many | TRBV5-1 | TGCGCCAGCAGCTTTAGATCGGGACAGGGGAACAATGAGCAGTTCTTC | CASSFRSGQGNNEQFF
NA | TRBJ2-3 | few | TRBV5-4 | TGTGCCAGCAGCTATAACGACTTTCAAAGCACAGATACGCAGTATTTT | CASSYNDFQSTDTQYF
NA | TRBJ2-7 | NA | TRBV4-1 | TGCGCCAGCAGAGGCGACAACTACGAGCAGTACTTC | CASRGDNYEQYF
NA | TRBJ2-3 | few | TRBV7-2 | TGTGCCAGCAGCTTATATCTAGACACAGATACGCAGTATTTT | CASSLYLDTDTQYF
NA | TRBJ1-4 | NA | TRBV5-1 | TGCGCCAGCAGCTTGGGGCGGAGCGTCAATGAAAAACTGTTTTTT | CASSLGRSVNEKLFF
NA | TRBJ1-2 | few | TRBV27 | TGTGCCAGCAGTCGGGGGGGATACTATGGCTACACCTTC | CASSRGGYYGYTF
NA | TRBJ2-4 | NA | TRBV19 | TGTGCCAGTAGTATCCGAAACATTCAGTACTTC | CASSIRNIQYF
NA | TRBJ2-7 | many | TRBV11-2 | TGTGCCAGCAGCTTAGGTGTCCGGGCCCAATACGAGCAGTACTTC | CASSLGVRAQYEQYF
NA | TRBJ1-1 | NA | TRBV12-3/TRBV12-4 | TGTGCCAGCAGTTTAGCGCCGGGGGACACTGAAGCTTTCTTT | CASSLAPGDTEAFF
TRBD2 | TRBJ2-3 | NA | TRBV11-3 | TGTGCCAGCAGCTTCCGGACTAGCGGGACTTCTAGCACAGATACGCAGTATTTT | CASSFRTSGTSSTDTQYF
TRBD1 | TRBJ2-1 | many | TRBV7-8 | TGTGCCAGCAGCCCAACCCGGGACAGGGTCTACAATGAGCAGTTCTTC | CASSPTRDRVYNEQFF
NA | TRBJ2-5 | NA | TRBV29-1 | TGCAGCGTTGCCCTAGGATCGGTGGAGACCCAGTACTTC | CSVALGSVETQYF
NA | TRBJ1-2 | once | TRBV9 | TGTGCCAGCAGCTTGGAACGGTCAGGGCCTAACTATGGCTACACCTTC | CASSLERSGPNYGYTF
NA | TRBJ2-1 | NA | TRBV3-1 | TGTGCCAGCAACCAGGGGAGCTCCTACAATAAGCAGTTCTTC | CASNQGSSYNKQFF
NA | TRBJ2-1 | many | TRBV18 | TGTGCCAGCTCACCAATCGACTTCTACAATGAGCAGTTCTTC | CASSPIDFYNEQFF
NA | TRBJ1-1 | NA | TRBV28 | TGTGCCACCGTCGGGAGGGTCGGCGGGGCTGAAGCTTTCTTT | CATVGRVGGAEAFF
TRBD2 | TRBJ2-1 | few | TRBV7-9 | TGTGCCAGCAGCTCCCCTGAGCGGGAGGGTACCTACAATGAGCAGTTCTTC | CASSSPEREGTYNEQFF
NA | TRBJ1-3 | few | TRBV6-5 | TGTGCCAGCAGTTACTCGGAGAACACCATATATTTT | CASSYSENTIYF
NA | TRBJ2-3 | few | TRBV18 | TGTGCCAGCTCACCAGACGCAGATACGCAGTATTTT | CASSPDADTQYF
NA | TRBJ1-4 | many | TRBV30 | TGTGCCTGGAGTGTACCCAGAGAAAAACTGTTTTTT | CAWSVPREKLFF
TRBD1 | TRBJ1-1 | many | TRBV30 | TGTGCCTGGAGTCCCGGGACAGGATTGAACACTGAAGCTTTCTTT | CAWSPGTGLNTEAFF
NA | TRBJ1-3 | few | TRBV11-2 | TGTGCCAGCAGCTCCGACAGCTCTGGAAACACCATATATTTT | CASSSDSSGNTIYF
NA | TRBJ2-4 | many | TRBV3-1 | TGTGCCAGCAGACTAGGAGCATCTATTCAGTACTTC | CASRLGASIQYF
NA | TRBJ2-2 | few | TRBV28 | TGTGCCAGCAGTCAGATATCTAGACTGAACACCGGGGAGCTGTTTTTT | CASSQISRLNTGELFF